A single T cell receptor (beta chain) is shown here with its context. Profiling relied on immunoSEQ multiplex PCR, and the TCRdb table lists in-frame clones only, not all of them. The sample yields tens of thousands of clones, 70% to 90% seen once. These data are taken from a study of neoadjuvant anti-PD-1 for oral cavity cancer. The CDR3 is made up of 17 amino acids. V shed 4 bases, J shed 4 bases, and the junction held 11 bases outside the gene matches. Germline CDR1 is SGHTS and CDR2 is YDEGEE. Time point denoted: after neoadjuvant nivolumab, at surgical resection. Patients had HPV-negative, locally advanced oral cavity squamous cell carcinoma. Analysis of PBMCs was direct, with no culture step.

Specimen: PBMCs, collected after nivolumab (anti-PD-1) treatment. This clonotype was sampled from a person aged 35-79 years with oral cavity squamous cell carcinoma. The V call is TRBV5-8, the J call TRBJ1-2, with 12 bases lining up with TRBD1. The CDR3 nucleotides are TGTGCCAGCAGCCCAGGGACAGGGGGCGCGAAGGGCTATGGCTACACCTTC. It yields the protein CASSPGTGGAKGYGYTF.